This is a list of T cell receptor beta chains from one sample in a study of blood T cell repertoires in COVID-19. Libraries were prepared by immunoSEQ multiplex PCR; TCRdb keeps only in-frame clonotypes and omits some of them. The sample holds 95,000 to 150,000 clones, roughly 89% seen once. The sequenced sample was peripheral blood. The receptors were sampled from a man aged 40-50 years with acute or convalescent COVID-19. CDR3s include the opening cysteine and the closing phenylalanine or tryptophan. The D gene is left open where the match is weak. Expanded clones are given a class, and other clones once, few, many or no size at all.

>TRBJ2-7|NA|TRBD1|TRBV5-6
TGTGCCAGCAGCTTGGATCGGGACAGCGAGCAGTACTTC
CASSLDRDSEQYF
>TRBJ1-1|few|NA|TRBV19
TGTGCCAGTAGTATCGGGGTACTCACTGAAGCTTTCTTT
CASSIGVLTEAFF
>TRBJ2-1|NA|TRBD2|TRBV10-2
TGCGCCAGCAGTGAGCCGACTAGCGGTGAGCAGTTCTTC
CASSEPTSGEQFF
>TRBJ1-6|few|TRBD1|TRBV12-5
TGTGCTAGTGGTTCCGGGACAGTGAATTCACCCCTCCACTTT
CASGSGTVNSPLHF
>TRBJ2-1|NA|TRBD1|TRBV6-5
TGTGCCAGCAGTAGAACGGGGACAGGGTACAATGAGCAGTTCTTC
CASSRTGTGYNEQFF
>TRBJ1-1|NA|NA|TRBV27
TGTGCCAGCAGTCCCCTCCCCCTGACAGGAGAGGTCACTGAAGCTTTCTTT
CASSPLPLTGEVTEAFF
>TRBJ1-1|NA|TRBD1|TRBV5-1
TGCGCCAGCAGCTTGGGACAGGGTTGGAACACTGAAGCTTTCTTT
CASSLGQGWNTEAFF
>TRBJ2-7|many|NA|TRBV7-9
TGTGCCAGCAGCCTGGTGCAGGGTTTTTACGAGCAGTACTTC
CASSLVQGFYEQYF
>TRBJ1-1|NA|NA|TRBV4-1
TGCGCCAGCAGCCAAGCAACCGGCACTGAAGCTTTCTTT
CASSQATGTEAFF
>TRBJ1-2|NA|NA|TRBV27
TGTGCCAGCAGTGCAACGGTGGGCCTAGCAAGTGGCTACACCTTC
CASSATVGLASGYTF
>TRBJ1-2|few|TRBD1|TRBV15
TGTGCCACCAGCAGAGATAAAAGGGGACAGGGGAAGGGTGTCTCTGGCTACACCTTC
CATSRDKRGQGKGVSGYTF
>TRBJ1-5|NA|TRBD1|TRBV19
TGTGCCAGTACGGACAGGGTAAAAAAGCCCCAGCATTTT
CASTDRVKKPQHF
>TRBJ1-2|NA|NA|TRBV15
TGTGCCACCAGCAGTCCACGGGGAGGGGGCTACACCTTC
CATSSPRGGGYTF
>TRBJ1-1|NA|TRBD1|TRBV2
TGTGCCAGCAGGGACCGGGACAGGCCAATTGAAGCTTTCTTT
CASRDRDRPIEAFF
>TRBJ1-2|NA|NA|TRBV27
TGTGCCAGCAGTTTATCGGGCACGGGGTATGGCTACACCTTC
CASSLSGTGYGYTF
>TRBJ2-1|NA|TRBD2|TRBV19
TGTGCCAGTAGTCAGGGACTAGCGGGGGGGCCGTCCTACAATGAGCAGTTCTTC
CASSQGLAGGPSYNEQFF
>TRBJ2-7|NA|NA|TRBV5-4
TGTGCCAGCAGCCACAGTTCCTACGAGCAGTACTTC
CASSHSSYEQYF
>TRBJ1-1|NA|NA|TRBV6-5
TGTGCCAGCCACGGGTATCCGATGAACACTGAAGCTTTCTTT
CASHGYPMNTEAFF
>TRBJ1-5|NA|TRBD1|TRBV2
TGTGCCAGCAGCCGACAGGGAGGTCAGCCCCAGCATTTT
CASSRQGGQPQHF
>TRBJ1-3|once|TRBD1|TRBV2
TGTGCCAGCAGGGGCTCCGGGACAGGCTCTGGAAACACCATATATTTT
CASRGSGTGSGNTIYF
>TRBJ2-5|NA|TRBD2|TRBV25-1
TGTGCCAGCAGTGCGCCGACTAGCGGGAGAAGGAGAGAGACCCAGTACTTC
CASSAPTSGRRRETQYF
>TRBJ1-5|NA|NA|TRBV29-1
TGCAGCGTCGGGGGACTCAATCAGCCCCAGCATTTT
CSVGGLNQPQHF
>TRBJ1-1|NA|NA|TRBV19
TGTGCCAGTAGGACGCGACAGTTCACTGAAGCTTTCTTT
CASRTRQFTEAFF
>TRBJ2-2|NA|TRBD1|TRBV5-4
TGTGCCAGCAGCTTGGCTGTTGACAGGGTGAGCACCGGGGAGCTGTTTTTT
CASSLAVDRVSTGELFF
>TRBJ2-7|NA|TRBD2|TRBV19
TGTGCCAGTAGTAGCGGGAGCCCCTACGAGCAGTACTTC
CASSSGSPYEQYF
>TRBJ1-2|NA|TRBD1|TRBV14
TGTGCCAGCAGCCAGGAGGACAGGTTCTATGGCTACACCTTC
CASSQEDRFYGYTF
>TRBJ2-2|NA|NA|TRBV3-1/TRBV3-2
TGTGCCAGCAGCCAAAGCCAAAACACCGGGGAGCTGTTTTTT
CASSQSQNTGELFF
>TRBJ1-5|NA|NA|TRBV6-6
TGTGCCAGCAGTTACCCGACAGCCGGTCGACCCCAGCATTTT
CASSYPTAGRPQHF